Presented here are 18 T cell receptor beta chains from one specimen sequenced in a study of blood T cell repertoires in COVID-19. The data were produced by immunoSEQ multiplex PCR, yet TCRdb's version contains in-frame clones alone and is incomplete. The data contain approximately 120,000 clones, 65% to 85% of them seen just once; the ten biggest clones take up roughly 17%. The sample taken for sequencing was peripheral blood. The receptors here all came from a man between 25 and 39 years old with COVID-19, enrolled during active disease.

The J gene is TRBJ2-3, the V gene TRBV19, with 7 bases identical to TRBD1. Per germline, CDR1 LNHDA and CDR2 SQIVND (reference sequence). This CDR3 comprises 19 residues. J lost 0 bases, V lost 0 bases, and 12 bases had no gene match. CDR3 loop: CASSIDAHGGQASTDTQYF. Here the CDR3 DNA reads TGTGCCAGTAGTATAGATGCGCACGGCGGACAGGCGAGCACAGATACGCAGTATTTT. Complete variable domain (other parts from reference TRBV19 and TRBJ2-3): DGGITQSPKYLFRKEGQNVTLSCEQNLNHDAMYWYRQDPGQGLRLIYYSQIVNDFQKGDIAEGYSVSREKKESFPLTVTSAQKNPTAFYLCASSIDAHGGQASTDTQYFGPGTRLTVL.

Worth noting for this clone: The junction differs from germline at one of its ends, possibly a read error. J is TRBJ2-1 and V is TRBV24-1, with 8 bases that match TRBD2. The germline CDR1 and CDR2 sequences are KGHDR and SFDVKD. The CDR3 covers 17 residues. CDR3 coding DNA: TGTGCCATCAGTGATGGCACTAGCGGAAGGTCCTACAATGAGCAGTTCTTC. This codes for CAISDGTSGRSYNEQFF.

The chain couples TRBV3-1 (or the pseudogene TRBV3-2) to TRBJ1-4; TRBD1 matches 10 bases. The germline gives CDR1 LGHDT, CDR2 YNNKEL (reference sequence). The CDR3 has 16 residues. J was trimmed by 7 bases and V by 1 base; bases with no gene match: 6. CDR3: CASSQAGTGAGEKLFF. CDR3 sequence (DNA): TGTGCCAGCAGCCAAGCAGGGACAGGGGCCGGTGAAAAACTGTTTTTT.

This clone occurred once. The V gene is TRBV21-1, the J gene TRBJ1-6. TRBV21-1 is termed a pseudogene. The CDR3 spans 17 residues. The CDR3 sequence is CASSKPIEGRENSPLHF. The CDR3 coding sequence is TGTGCCAGCAGCAAACCCATCGAGGGTCGGGAGAATTCACCCCTCCACTTT.

CDR3 amino acids: CASSFRAGGSYEQYF. The CDR3 DNA follows: TGTGCCAGCAGTTTTCGCGCCGGGGGGTCCTACGAGCAGTACTTC. This chain connects TRBV27 to TRBJ2-7; 7 bases fit TRBD2. The CDR3 contains 15 residues. The V and J ends lost 3 bases and 1 base, in that order; junction bases with no gene match: 6. Germline V gene lookup returns CDR1 MNHEY and CDR2 SMNVEV (reference sequence).

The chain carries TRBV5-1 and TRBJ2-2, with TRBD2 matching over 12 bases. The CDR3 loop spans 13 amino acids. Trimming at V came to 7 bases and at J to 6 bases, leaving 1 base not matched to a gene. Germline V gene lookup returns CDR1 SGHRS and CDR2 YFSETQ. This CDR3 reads CASGTSGPGELFF. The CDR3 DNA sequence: TGCGCCAGCGGGACTAGCGGGCCCGGGGAGCTGTTTTTT.

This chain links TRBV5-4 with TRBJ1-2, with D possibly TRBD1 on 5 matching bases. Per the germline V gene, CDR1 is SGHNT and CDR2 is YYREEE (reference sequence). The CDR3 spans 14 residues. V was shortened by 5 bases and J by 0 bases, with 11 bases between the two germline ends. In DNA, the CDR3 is TGTGCCAGCAGTACAGGTGCCTCTAACTATGGCTACACCTTC. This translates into CASSTGASNYGYTF.

Here the CDR3 reads CATSRSQETQYF. The DNA of the CDR3 is TGTGCCACCAGCAGATCACAAGAGACCCAGTACTTC. The chain uses TRBV15 and TRBJ2-5; D ambiguous. Germline CDR1 and CDR2: LNHNV and YYDKDF (reference sequence). The length of the CDR3 is 12 residues. Trimming shortened V by 2 bases and J by 2 bases, and 3 bases separated the two germline ends.

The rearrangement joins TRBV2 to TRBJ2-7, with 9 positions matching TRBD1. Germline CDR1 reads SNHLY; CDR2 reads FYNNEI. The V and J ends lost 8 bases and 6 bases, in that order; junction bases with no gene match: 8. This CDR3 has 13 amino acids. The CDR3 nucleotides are TGTGCCAGCGACGGGACAGGGCGGAGCGAGCAGTACTTC. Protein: CASDGTGRSEQYF.

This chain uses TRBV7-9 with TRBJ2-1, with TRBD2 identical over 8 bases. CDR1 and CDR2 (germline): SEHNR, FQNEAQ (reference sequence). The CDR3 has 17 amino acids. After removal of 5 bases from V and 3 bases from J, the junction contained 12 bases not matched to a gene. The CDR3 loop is CASSQGRTGTSYNEQFF. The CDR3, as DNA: TGTGCCAGCAGCCAGGGGCGTACCGGGACTAGCTACAATGAGCAGTTCTTC.

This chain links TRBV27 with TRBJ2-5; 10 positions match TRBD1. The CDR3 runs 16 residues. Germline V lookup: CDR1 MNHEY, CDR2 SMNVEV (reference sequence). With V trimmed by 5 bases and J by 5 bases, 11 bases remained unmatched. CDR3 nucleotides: TGTGCCAGCAGTACTAGACAGGGGGCAGTCTGGGAGACCCAGTACTTC. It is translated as CASSTRQGAVWETQYF.

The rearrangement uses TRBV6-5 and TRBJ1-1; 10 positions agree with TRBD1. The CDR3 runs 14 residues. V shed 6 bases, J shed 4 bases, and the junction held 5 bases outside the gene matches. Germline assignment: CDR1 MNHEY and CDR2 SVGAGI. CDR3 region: CASSWTGGLTEAFF. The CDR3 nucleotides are TGTGCCAGCAGCTGGACAGGGGGACTCACTGAAGCTTTCTTT.

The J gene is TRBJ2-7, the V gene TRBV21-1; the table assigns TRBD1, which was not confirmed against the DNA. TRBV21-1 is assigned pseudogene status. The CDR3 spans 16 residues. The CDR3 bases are TGTGCCAGCAGCACGCGGGGACAGGGGGCCTCCTACGAGCAGTACTTC. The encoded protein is CASSTRGQGASYEQYF.

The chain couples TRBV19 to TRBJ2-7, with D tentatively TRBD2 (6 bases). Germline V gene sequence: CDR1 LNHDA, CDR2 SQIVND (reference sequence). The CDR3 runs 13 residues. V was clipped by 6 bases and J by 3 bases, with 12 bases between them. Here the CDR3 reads CASSTGLHYEQYF. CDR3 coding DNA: TGTGCCAGTAGCACGGGACTGCACTACGAGCAGTACTTC. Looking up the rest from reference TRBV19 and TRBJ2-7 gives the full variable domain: DGGITQSPKYLFRKEGQNVTLSCEQNLNHDAMYWYRQDPGQGLRLIYYSQIVNDFQKGDIAEGYSVSREKKESFPLTVTSAQKNPTAFYLCASSTGLHYEQYFGPGTRLTVT.

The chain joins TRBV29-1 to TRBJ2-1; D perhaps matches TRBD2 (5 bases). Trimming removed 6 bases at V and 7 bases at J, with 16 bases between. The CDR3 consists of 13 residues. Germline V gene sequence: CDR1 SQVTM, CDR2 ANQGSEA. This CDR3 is CSVAIIALNEQFF. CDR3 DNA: TGCAGCGTCGCTATAATAGCGTTGAATGAGCAGTTCTTC.

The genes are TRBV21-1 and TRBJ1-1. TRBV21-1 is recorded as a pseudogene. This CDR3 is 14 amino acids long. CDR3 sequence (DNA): TGTGCCAGCAGCACTGGGTCGGCGGGTCCTGAAGCTTTCTTT. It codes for CASSTGSAGPEAFF.

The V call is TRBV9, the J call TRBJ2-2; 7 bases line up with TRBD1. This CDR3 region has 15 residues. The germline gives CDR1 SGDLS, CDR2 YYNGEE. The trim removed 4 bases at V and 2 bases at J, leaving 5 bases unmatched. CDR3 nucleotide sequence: TGTGCCAGCAGCCTAGGGACAGTAAACACCGGGGAGCTGTTTTTT. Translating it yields CASSLGTVNTGELFF. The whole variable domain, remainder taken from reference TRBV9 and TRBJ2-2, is DSGVTQTPKHLITATGQRVTLRCSPRSGDLSVYWYQQSLDQGLQFLIQYYNGEERAKGNILERFSAQQFPDLHSELNLSSLELGDSALYFCASSLGTVNTGELFFGEGSRLTVL.

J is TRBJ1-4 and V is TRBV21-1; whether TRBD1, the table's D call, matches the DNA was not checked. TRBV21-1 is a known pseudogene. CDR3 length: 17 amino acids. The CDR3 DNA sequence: TGTGCCAGAATTTCGAGGGGGCGCGAAAACAATAATGAAAAACTGTTTTTT. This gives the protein CARISRGRENNNEKLFF.